This paragraph reports one TCR beta chain. Its antigen is still unknown. The record originates from a study of somatic mutations in cytotoxic T cells in rheumatoid arthritis. Produced via immunoSEQ multiplex PCR; TCRdb's table is partial and in-frame only. Of roughly 2,700 clones listed, about 90% are singletons. Germline V gene sequence: CDR1 DFQATT, CDR2 SNEGSKA (reference sequence). Trimming stripped 5 bases from V and 5 bases from J, with 9 bases between. The CDR3 has 11 residues. Study outcomes and limitations: The study found CD8+ clonality increased with age in rheumatoid arthritis patients, not healthy controls.

The specimen was CD8+ T cells sorted from blood. This TCR was sampled from a young woman with rheumatoid arthritis. The chain is built from TRBV20-1 and TRBJ1-1; D uncertain. CDR3 protein: CSAQVGTEAFF. For the CDR3, the DNA is TGCAGTGCTCAAGTCGGGACTGAAGCTTTCTTT.